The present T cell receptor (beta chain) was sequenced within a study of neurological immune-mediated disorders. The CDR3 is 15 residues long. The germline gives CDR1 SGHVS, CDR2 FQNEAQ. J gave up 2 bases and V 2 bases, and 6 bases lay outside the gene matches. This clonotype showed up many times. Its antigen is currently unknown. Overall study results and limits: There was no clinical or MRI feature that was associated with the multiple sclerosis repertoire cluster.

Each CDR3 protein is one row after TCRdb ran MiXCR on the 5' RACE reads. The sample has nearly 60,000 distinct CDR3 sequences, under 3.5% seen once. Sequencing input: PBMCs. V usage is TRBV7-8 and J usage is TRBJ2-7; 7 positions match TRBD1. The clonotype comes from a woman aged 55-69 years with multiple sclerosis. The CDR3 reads CASSLSWQGAYEQYF. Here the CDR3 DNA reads TGTGCCAGCAGCTTATCGTGGCAGGGGGCCTACGAGCAGTACTTC.